One and the same sample provided the 20 T cell receptor beta chains below, sequenced in a study of identical twins. TCRdb re-analysed the 5' RACE reads in MiXCR, keeping a single row per CDR3 protein. The table has under 900,000 distinct CDR3 sequences, approximately 13% seen once; the top ten hold around 1.5%. In addition, the sample was reused for a study of yellow fever vaccine responses in identical twins.

Source material: PBMCs. Receptors were obtained from a woman in her late teens or twenties in good health.

In this sample, this clonotype turned up once. This sequence joins TRBV6-1 and TRBJ2-3; tentative D call: TRBD1 (5 bases). The V and J ends lost 6 bases and 0 bases respectively, with 16 bases between them. The CDR3 loop spans 16 amino acids. Germline loops: CDR1 MNHNS, CDR2 SASEGT. In DNA form, the CDR3 reads TGTGCCAGCAGCGTATATCATGGGGCTAGCACAGATACGCAGTATTTT. Translating gives CASSVYHGASTDTQYF.

This clonotype has a handful of counts. V usage is TRBV12-3 or TRBV12-4 and J usage is TRBJ1-1, with D hard to call. V lost 11 bases and J 1 base, leaving 14 bases between the germline ends. The CDR3 loop spans 13 amino acids. In DNA form, the CDR3 reads TGTGCCGTAACACGCATCCCGAACACTGAAGCTTTCTTT. Amino acids: CAVTRIPNTEAFF.

A few counts support this clonotype. The CDR3 reads CSARDVSGSAYNEQFF. The CDR3, as DNA: TGCAGTGCTAGAGATGTTAGCGGGAGTGCCTACAATGAGCAGTTCTTC. The chain joins TRBV20-1 to TRBJ2-1; 9 nucleotides line up with TRBD2. The V and J ends lost 0 bases and 2 bases, in that order; junction bases with no gene match: 5. CDR1 DFQATT and CDR2 SNEGSKA come from the germline V gene (reference sequence). CDR3 size: 16 residues.

This clonotype was picked up a small number of times. V gene TRBV12-3 or TRBV12-4 combines with J gene TRBJ2-7; weak D call: TRBD2 (6 bases). Deletions cut 6 bases from V and 9 bases from J, with 24 bases between. This CDR3 contains 15 residues. CDR3 amino acids: CASSPSGLLQRGQYF. The CDR3 DNA is TGTGCCAGCAGCCCATCGGGACTTCTCCAGAGGGGGCAGTACTTC.

This clonotype was seen only a few times. The genes are TRBV18 and TRBJ2-1; D perhaps matches TRBD2 (6 bases). This CDR3 comprises 15 residues. Germline V gene data show CDR1 as KGHSH and CDR2 as LQKENI. Between the trimmed V and J ends, which lost 3 bases and 0 bases, there was a span of 9 bases. CDR3 amino acids: CASSPREASYNEQFF. CDR3 nucleotide sequence: TGTGCCAGCTCACCCAGGGAGGCCTCCTACAATGAGCAGTTCTTC.

CDR3 coding DNA: TGTGCCAGCACCTGGACTAGCGGGAGCGGGGTCGAGCAGTACTTC. Amino acid sequence: CASTWTSGSGVEQYF. The chain has TRBV6-1 and TRBJ2-7; 13 bases are a match to TRBD2. Unmatched junction bases numbered 9, after V lost 7 bases and J lost 6 bases. This CDR3 is built from 15 residues. CDR1 and CDR2 from the germline V gene are MNHNS and SASEGT.

There are a few counts of this clonotype. CDR3 nucleotides: TGCAGCGTGGCGGGGGGGGAGGGGTCCTACGAGCAGTACTTC. This sequence encodes CSVAGGEGSYEQYF. The chain uses TRBV29-1 and TRBJ2-7, with 9 bases fitting TRBD2. The V and J ends lost 6 bases and 1 base, in that order; junction bases with no gene match: 7. The CDR3 length is 14 residues. Looked up from germline, CDR1 is SQVTM and CDR2 is ANQGSEA.

This clonotype was found many times. This chain links TRBV7-3 with TRBJ2-1; 9 bases match TRBD1. Trimming at V came to 1 base and at J to 8 bases, leaving 6 bases not matched to a gene. CDR1 SGHTA and CDR2 FQGTGA come from the germline V gene. The CDR3 loop spans 15 amino acids. The CDR3 is CASSLRGQGRDEQFF. Written as DNA, the CDR3 is TGTGCCAGCAGCTTAAGGGGACAGGGTAGGGATGAGCAGTTCTTC.

This clonotype was seen repeatedly, ten times or more. V and J are TRBV12-3 or TRBV12-4 and TRBJ1-1; the D is unclear. The CDR3 covers 15 residues. V lost 5 bases, J lost 4 bases, and 17 bases lay in between. The CDR3 nucleotides are TGTGCCAGCAGTCCCGAGAAAGGGATACGCACTGAAGCTTTCTTT. It specifies CASSPEKGIRTEAFF.

CDR3 sequence: CASSARQGYGYTF. Here the CDR3 DNA reads TGTGCCAGCAGCGCTCGACAGGGCTATGGCTACACCTTC. The chain combines TRBV9 with TRBJ1-2, with 7 bases lining up with TRBD1. Germline lookup yields CDR1 SGDLS and CDR2 YYNGEE. This CDR3 spans 13 amino acids. V lost 3 bases to trimming and J lost 4 bases; unmatched junction nucleotides: 3.

The J gene is TRBJ2-1, the V gene TRBV18, with 7 bases matching TRBD1. V shed 3 bases, J shed 2 bases, and the junction held 7 bases outside the gene matches. Per the germline V gene, CDR1 is KGHSH and CDR2 is LQKENI. The CDR3 spans 16 residues. The CDR3 here is CASSPSQGTAYNEQFF. DNA for the CDR3: TGTGCCAGCTCACCTTCTCAGGGGACAGCCTACAATGAGCAGTTCTTC.

This clonotype was counted at least ten times. This chain joins TRBV4-1 and TRBJ2-1, with 12 bases fitting TRBD2. J gave up 9 bases and V 2 bases, and 5 bases lay outside the gene matches. The CDR3 runs to 15 residues. Looked up from germline, CDR1 is MGHRA and CDR2 is YSYEKL. The CDR3: CASSQPTSGRSEQFF. The CDR3 DNA sequence: TGCGCCAGCAGCCAACCCACTAGCGGGAGGAGTGAGCAGTTCTTC.

The J gene is TRBJ2-3, the V gene TRBV13, with 8 bases aligning to TRBD2. CDR1 and CDR2 from the germline V gene are PRHDT and FYEKMQ (reference sequence). The CDR3 sequence is 16 residues long. Trimming cost V 3 bases and J 0 bases; bases outside gene matches: 5. The CDR3 here is CASSFSRGGSTDTQYF. The DNA for the CDR3 is TGTGCCAGCAGCTTTTCTCGGGGGGGAAGCACAGATACGCAGTATTTT.

The V call is TRBV12-3 or TRBV12-4, the J call TRBJ2-1; TRBD1 is a possible D gene (5 bases). Trimming took off 3 bases at V and 8 bases at J, with 20 bases between the two ends. This CDR3 spans 16 amino acids. CDR3: CASSFRGQGRFHEQFF. The CDR3 DNA reads TGTGCCAGCAGTTTTAGGGGCCAGGGAAGGTTTCATGAGCAGTTCTTC.

This clonotype was observed a few times. This sequence joins TRBV27 and TRBJ1-4; D is unresolved. V shed 7 bases and J shed 4 bases, with 13 bases lying between them. Germline lookup yields CDR1 MNHEY and CDR2 SMNVEV (reference sequence). The CDR3 contains 14 residues. CDR3 region: CASKTLGSNEKLFF. Here the CDR3 DNA reads TGTGCCAGCAAAACCCTGGGAAGTAATGAAAAACTGTTTTTT. Looking up the rest from reference TRBV27 and TRBJ1-4 gives the full variable domain: EAQVTQNPRYLITVTGKKLTVTCSQNMNHEYMSWYRQDPGLGLRQIYYSMNVEVTDKGDVPEGYKVSRKEKRNFPLILESPSPNQTSLYFCASKTLGSNEKLFFGSGTQLSVL.

This clonotype was counted ten times or more. The chain uses TRBV29-1 and TRBJ2-2; 13 bases line up with TRBD2. The CDR3 is 18 amino acids. The trim removed 0 bases at V and 4 bases at J, leaving 8 bases unmatched. Per germline, CDR1 SQVTM and CDR2 ANQGSEA. The CDR3 bases are TGCAGCGTTGAAGATGGGGGACTAGCGGGGACAGTCACCGGGGAGCTGTTTTTT. Amino acid sequence: CSVEDGGLAGTVTGELFF.

This clonotype was observed a handful of times. The chain joins TRBV12-3 or TRBV12-4 to TRBJ2-5; the match to TRBD2 covers 9 bases. Trimming cost V 2 bases and J 4 bases; bases outside gene matches: 8. This CDR3 comprises 16 residues. The CDR3 loop reads CASSLTAGGMGETQYF. Written as DNA, the CDR3 is TGTGCCAGCAGTTTAACGGCGGGGGGGATGGGAGAGACCCAGTACTTC.

This clonotype was observed a few times. V usage is TRBV2 and J usage is TRBJ2-7; D could derive from TRBD1 or TRBD2 (6 bases each). Germline loops: CDR1 SNHLY, CDR2 FYNNEI. This CDR3 has 14 amino acids. Trimming left V 5 bases short and J 7 bases short, with 18 bases between. The CDR3: CASSSKPGADEQYV. DNA for the CDR3: TGTGCCAGCAGTTCTAAGCCGGGGGCCGATGAGCAGTACGTC.

Only a few counts were recorded for this clonotype. The CDR3 spells CASSLRWGGRAWDTQYF. In DNA form, the CDR3 reads TGTGCCAGCAGCTTGAGGTGGGGCGGGAGGGCGTGGGATACGCAGTATTTT. The chain couples TRBV7-2 to TRBJ2-3; 9 nucleotides match TRBD2. Trimming removed 3 bases from V and 6 bases from J; junction bases left unmatched: 13. The CDR3 has 17 amino acids. Per the germline V gene, CDR1 is SGHTA and CDR2 is FQGNSA.

The chain has TRBV2 and TRBJ2-1; D unclear. Per the germline V gene, CDR1 is SNHLY and CDR2 is FYNNEI. This CDR3 comprises 11 residues. V was clipped by 2 bases and J by 8 bases, with 4 bases between them. CDR3 protein: CASSEIDEQFF. DNA of the CDR3: TGTGCCAGCAGTGAAATCGATGAGCAGTTCTTC.